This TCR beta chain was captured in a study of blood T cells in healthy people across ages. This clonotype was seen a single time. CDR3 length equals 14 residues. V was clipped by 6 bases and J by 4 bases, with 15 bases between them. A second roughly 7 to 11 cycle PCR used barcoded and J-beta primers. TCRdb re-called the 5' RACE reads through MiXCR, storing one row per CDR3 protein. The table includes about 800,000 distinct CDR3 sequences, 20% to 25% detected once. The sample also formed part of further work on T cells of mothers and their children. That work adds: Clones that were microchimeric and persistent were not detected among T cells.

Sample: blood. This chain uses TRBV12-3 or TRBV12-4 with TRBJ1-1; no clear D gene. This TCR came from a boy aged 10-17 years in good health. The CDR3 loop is CASSSRKGATEAFF. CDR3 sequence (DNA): TGTGCCAGCAGCTCCCGCAAGGGTGCCACTGAAGCTTTCTTT.